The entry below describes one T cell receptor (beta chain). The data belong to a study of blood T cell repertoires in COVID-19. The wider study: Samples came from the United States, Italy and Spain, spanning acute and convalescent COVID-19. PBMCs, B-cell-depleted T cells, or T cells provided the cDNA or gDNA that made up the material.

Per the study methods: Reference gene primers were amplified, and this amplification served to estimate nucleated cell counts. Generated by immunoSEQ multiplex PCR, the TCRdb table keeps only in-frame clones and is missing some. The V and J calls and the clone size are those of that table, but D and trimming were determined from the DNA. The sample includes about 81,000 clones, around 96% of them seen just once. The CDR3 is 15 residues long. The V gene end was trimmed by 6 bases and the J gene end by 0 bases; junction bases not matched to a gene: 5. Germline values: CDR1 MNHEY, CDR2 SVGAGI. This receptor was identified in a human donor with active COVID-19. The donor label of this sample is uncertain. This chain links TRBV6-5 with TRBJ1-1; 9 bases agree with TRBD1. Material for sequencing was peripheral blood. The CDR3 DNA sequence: TGTGCCAGCAGGACGACAGGGGGAATGAACACTGAAGCTTTCTTT. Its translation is CASRTTGGMNTEAFF.